The present TCR beta chain was sequenced within a study of T cell responses to AZD1222 COVID-19 vaccine. The study, taken as a whole, reports: Spike-specific TCR breadth and depth rose after two AZD1222 doses. At 160-218 and 743-854, vaccine-associated CD4 TCRs were dominant, and they spanned spike. White British ancestry dominated among donors, who included more females, and clonal diversity was possibly underestimated.

The V end lost 2 bases, the J end lost 4 bases, and 5 bases lay between the germline ends. Germline CDR1 is MNHEY and CDR2 is SVGAGI. CDR3 length: 13 amino acids. Sequencing was performed with immunoSEQ multiplex PCR; in TCRdb, only in-frame clones are kept and a portion is missing. Here the sample spans roughly 120,000 clones, about nine tenths being singletons. Comment on this clone: Its antigen is not known.

The source material was peripheral blood, sampled on day 0 of AZD1222 vaccination. V gene TRBV6-5 combines with J gene TRBJ1-4; the D is unclear. This TCR came from an adult in good health. The CDR3 loop is CASSYRDNEKLFF. The CDR3 DNA reads TGTGCCAGCAGTTACAGAGATAATGAAAAACTGTTTTTT.